This T cell receptor beta chain was recorded in a study of Ad26.COV2.S vaccination and SARS-CoV-2 variants. Study-wide context: In the study, Ad26.COV2.S was injected intramuscularly once, or twice 56 days apart.

Study outcomes and limitations: Recipients of vaccine and of placebo showed similar breadth of their non-spike TCR repertoires.

Only in-frame clones appear in the TCRdb table, and some are missing; sequencing was by immunoSEQ multiplex PCR. This sample has approximately 500,000 clones, with 87% found just once. Treatment: roughly 20 received Ad26.COV2.S at low or high dose, single or two shots; 5 received placebo; per-sample allocation not given. Sampling occurred on day 63 after the first vaccine or placebo injection. Cohort 1b enrolled adults aged 18-55 years in Boston. Spike of the Wuhan-strain SARS-CoV-2 was expressed by an Ad26 vector, which formed the vaccine. A few counts support this clone. Its antigen is undetermined. The clonotype originates from a person aged 18-65 years who received the Ad26.COV2.S COVID-19 vaccine or a placebo. The sample consisted of peripheral blood, taken in a trial of Ad26.COV2.S vaccine versus placebo.

CDR3 bases: TGCGCCAGCAGCTTGGCTTTAGGGGGAGTCTACGAGCAGTACTTC. Residues: CASSLALGGVYEQYF. The chain employs TRBV5-1 and TRBJ2-7; maybe TRBD1 (6 bases). V gave up 0 bases and J gave up 3 bases, with 13 bases separating them. Germline-derived CDR1 and CDR2 are SGHRS and YFSETQ. This CDR3 has 15 amino acids.